This TCR beta chain was identified during a study of radiotherapy plus CTLA-4 blockade in lung cancer. Study background: Among patients, approximately 17% showed objective responses, and 30% to 35% had disease control. Whole-study findings and limits: Reported findings show early blood T cell clone dynamics, with interferon-beta, best predicted response. Blood-borne expansion of tumor-derived TCR clones followed radiotherapy plus ipilimumab.

People whose metastatic non-small-cell lung cancer was chemo-refractory got focal radiation along with CTLA-4 blockade by ipilimumab. As to this clone: As yet, its antigen is unknown.

Some clones are missing from TCRdb's copy, which holds only in-frame ones; the method was immunoSEQ multiplex PCR. This sample has 28,000 or so clones, with roughly 80% found just once. CDR1 is SGHVS and CDR2 is FQNEAQ in the germline V gene. The CDR3 totals 16 residues. The V gene lost 1 base and the J gene lost 6 bases, with 16 bases spanning the gap. The chain couples TRBV7-8 to TRBJ1-5; weak D call: TRBD1 (5 bases). Sequenced here: peripheral blood, sampled from a patient treated with radiotherapy plus ipilimumab. The receptor was derived from a human donor with non-small cell lung cancer who had stable disease on radiotherapy plus ipilimumab. The CDR3 region has the DNA TGTGCCAGCAGCTTAGGGTTCCCAGGGAGTGGTCAGCCCCAGCATTTT. Protein: CASSLGFPGSGQPQHF. The full variable domain, in which reference TRBV7-8 and TRBJ1-5 provide the parts outside the CDR3, is GAGVSQSPRYKVAKRGQDVALRCDPISGHVSLFWYQQALGQGPEFLTYFQNEAQLDKSGLPSDRFFAERPEGSVSTLKIQRTQQEDSAVYLCASSLGFPGSGQPQHFGDGTRLSIL.